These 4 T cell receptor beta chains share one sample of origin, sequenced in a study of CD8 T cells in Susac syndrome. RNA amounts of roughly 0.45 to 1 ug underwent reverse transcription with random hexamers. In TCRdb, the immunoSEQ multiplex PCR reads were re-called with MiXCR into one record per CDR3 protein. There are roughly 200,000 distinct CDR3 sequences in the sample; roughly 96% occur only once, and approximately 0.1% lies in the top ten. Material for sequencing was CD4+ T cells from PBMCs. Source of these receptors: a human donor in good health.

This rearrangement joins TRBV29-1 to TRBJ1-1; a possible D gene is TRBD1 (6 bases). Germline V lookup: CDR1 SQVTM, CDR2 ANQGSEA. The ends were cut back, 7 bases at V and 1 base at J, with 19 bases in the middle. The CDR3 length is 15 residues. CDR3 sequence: CSGRGGIQGNTEAFF. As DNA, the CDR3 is TGCAGCGGGCGCGGCGGGATACAGGGGAACACTGAAGCTTTCTTT. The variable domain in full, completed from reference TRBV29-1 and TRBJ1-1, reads SAVISQKPSRDICQRGTSLTIQCQVDSQVTMMFWYRQQPGQSLTLIATANQGSEATYESGFVIDKFPISRPNLTFSTLTVSNMSPEDSSIYLCSGRGGIQGNTEAFFGQGTRLTVV.

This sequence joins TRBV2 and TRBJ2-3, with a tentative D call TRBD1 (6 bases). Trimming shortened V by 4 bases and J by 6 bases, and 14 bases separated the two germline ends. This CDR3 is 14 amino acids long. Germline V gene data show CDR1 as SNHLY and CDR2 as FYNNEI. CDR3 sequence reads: CASSADRSRDTQYF. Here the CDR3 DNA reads TGTGCCAGCAGTGCCGACAGGTCCAGGGATACGCAGTATTTT.

CDR3 bases: TGTGCCAGCAGCCAAGACAGGCACTACGAGCAGTACTTC. Protein product: CASSQDRHYEQYF. The V gene is TRBV3-1, the J gene TRBJ2-7; D remains unclear. Germline-derived CDR1 and CDR2 are LGHDT and YNNKEL (reference sequence). The length of the CDR3 is 13 residues. V was shortened by 0 bases and J by 3 bases, with 6 bases between the two germline ends.

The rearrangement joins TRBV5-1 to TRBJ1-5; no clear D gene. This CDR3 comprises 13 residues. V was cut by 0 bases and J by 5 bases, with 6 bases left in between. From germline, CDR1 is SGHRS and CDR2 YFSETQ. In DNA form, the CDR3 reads TGCGCCAGCAGCTTGGGGACCGATCAGCCCCAGCATTTT. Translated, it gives CASSLGTDQPQHF.